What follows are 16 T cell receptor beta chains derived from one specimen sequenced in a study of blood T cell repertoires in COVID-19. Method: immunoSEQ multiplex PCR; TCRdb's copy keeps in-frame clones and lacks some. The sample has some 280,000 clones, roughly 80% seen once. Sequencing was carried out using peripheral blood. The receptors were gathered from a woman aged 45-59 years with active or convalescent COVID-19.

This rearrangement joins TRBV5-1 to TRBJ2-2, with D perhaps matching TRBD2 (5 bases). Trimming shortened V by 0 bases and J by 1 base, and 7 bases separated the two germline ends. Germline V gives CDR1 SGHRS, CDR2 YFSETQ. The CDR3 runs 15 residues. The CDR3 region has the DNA TGCGCCAGCAGCTTGGCTGCGGGGAACACCGGGGAGCTGTTTTTT. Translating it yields CASSLAAGNTGELFF. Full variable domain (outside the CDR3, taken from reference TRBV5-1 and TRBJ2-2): KAGVTQTPRYLIKTRGQQVTLSCSPISGHRSVSWYQQTPGQGLQFLFEYFSETQRNKGNFPGRFSGRQFSNSRSEMNVSTLELGDSALYLCASSLAAGNTGELFFGEGSRLTVL.

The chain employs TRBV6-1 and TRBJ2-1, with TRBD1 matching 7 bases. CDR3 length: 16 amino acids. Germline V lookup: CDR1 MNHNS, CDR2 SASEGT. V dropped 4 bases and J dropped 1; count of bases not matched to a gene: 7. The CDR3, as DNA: TGTGCCAGCAGTGTTTTTACAGGGGTATCCTACAATGAGCAGTTCTTC. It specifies CASSVFTGVSYNEQFF.

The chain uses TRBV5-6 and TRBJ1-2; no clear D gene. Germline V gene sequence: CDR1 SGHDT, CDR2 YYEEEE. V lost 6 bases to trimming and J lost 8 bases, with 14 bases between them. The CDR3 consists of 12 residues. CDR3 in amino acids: CASTRYPAGYTF. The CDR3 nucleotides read TGTGCCAGCACCCGCTACCCTGCAGGCTACACCTTC.

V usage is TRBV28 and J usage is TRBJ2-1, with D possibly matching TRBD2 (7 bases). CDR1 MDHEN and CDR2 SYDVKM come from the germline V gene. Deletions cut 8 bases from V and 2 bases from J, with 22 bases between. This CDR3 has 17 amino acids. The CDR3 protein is CASPPEAGAGAYNEQFF. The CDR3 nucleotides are TGTGCCAGCCCCCCTGAAGCAGGGGCGGGGGCCTACAATGAGCAGTTCTTC.

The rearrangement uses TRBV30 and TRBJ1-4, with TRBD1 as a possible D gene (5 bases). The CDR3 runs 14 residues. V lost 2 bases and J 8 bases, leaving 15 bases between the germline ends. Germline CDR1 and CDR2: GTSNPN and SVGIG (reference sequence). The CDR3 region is CAWSSEGRLEKLFF. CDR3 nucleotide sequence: TGTGCCTGGAGTTCCGAGGGGAGGTTGGAAAAACTGTTTTTT.

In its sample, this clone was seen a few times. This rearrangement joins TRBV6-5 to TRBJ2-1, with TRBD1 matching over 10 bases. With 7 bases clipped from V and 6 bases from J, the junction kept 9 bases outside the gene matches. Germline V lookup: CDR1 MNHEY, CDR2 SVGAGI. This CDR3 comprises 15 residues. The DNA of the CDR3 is TGTGCCAGCACCCGCGGGACAGGGGAAATCAATGAGCAGTTCTTC. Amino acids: CASTRGTGEINEQFF.

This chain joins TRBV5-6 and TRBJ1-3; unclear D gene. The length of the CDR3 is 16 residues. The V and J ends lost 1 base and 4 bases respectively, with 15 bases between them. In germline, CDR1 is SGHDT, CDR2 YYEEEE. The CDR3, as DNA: TGTGCCAGCAGCTTGCCGGGGAGGACTGTCGGAAACACCATATATTTT. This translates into CASSLPGRTVGNTIYF.

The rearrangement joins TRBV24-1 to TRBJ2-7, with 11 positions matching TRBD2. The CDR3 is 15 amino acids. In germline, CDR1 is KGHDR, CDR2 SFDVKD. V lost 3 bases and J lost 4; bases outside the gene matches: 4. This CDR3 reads CATSDPTSGSYEQYF. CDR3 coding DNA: TGTGCCACCAGTGATCCTACTAGCGGGAGTTACGAGCAGTACTTC.

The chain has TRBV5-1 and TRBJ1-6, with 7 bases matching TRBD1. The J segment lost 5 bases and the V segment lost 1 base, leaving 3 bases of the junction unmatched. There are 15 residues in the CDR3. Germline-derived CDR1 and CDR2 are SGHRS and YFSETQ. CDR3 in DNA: TGCGCCAGCAGCTTGTGGCAGGGGGATAATTCACCCCTCCACTTT. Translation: CASSLWQGDNSPLHF.

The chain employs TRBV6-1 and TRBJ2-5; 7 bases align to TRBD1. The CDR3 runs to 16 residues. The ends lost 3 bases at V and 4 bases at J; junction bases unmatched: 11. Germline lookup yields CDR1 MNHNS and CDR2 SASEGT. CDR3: CASSDGFRQGRETQYF. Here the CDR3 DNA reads TGTGCCAGCAGTGATGGCTTCAGACAGGGCAGAGAGACCCAGTACTTC.

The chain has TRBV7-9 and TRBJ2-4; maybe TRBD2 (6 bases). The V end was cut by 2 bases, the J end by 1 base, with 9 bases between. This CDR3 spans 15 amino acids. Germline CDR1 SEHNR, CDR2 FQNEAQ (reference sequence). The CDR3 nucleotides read TGTGCCAGCAGCTTACCAGGAGGGGCCAAAAACATTCAGTACTTC. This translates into CASSLPGGAKNIQYF.

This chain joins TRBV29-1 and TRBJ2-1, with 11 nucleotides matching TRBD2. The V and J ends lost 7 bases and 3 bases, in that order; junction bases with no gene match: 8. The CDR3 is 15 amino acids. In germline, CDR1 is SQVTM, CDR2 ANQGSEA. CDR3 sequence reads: CSALGGTSGYNEQFF. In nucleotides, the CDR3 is TGCAGCGCCCTAGGGGGGACTAGCGGCTACAATGAGCAGTTCTTC.

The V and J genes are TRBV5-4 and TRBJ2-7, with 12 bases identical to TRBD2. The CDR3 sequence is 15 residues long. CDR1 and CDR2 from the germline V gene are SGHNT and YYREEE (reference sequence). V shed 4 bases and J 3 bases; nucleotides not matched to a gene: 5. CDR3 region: CASSTGTSGRYEQYF. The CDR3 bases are TGTGCCAGCAGCACCGGGACTAGCGGGCGCTACGAGCAGTACTTC.

CDR3 DNA: TGCAGCGGGGGGGCAGGGTGGAACACTGAAGCTTTCTTT. Translation gives CSGGAGWNTEAFF. J is TRBJ1-1 and V is TRBV29-1; maybe TRBD1 (6 bases). The CDR3 contains 13 residues. From germline, CDR1 is SQVTM and CDR2 ANQGSEA. Trimming cost V 7 bases and J 1 base, with 13 bases left between them.

As DNA, the CDR3 is TGTGCCAGCAGTTTCCACAGGGGTGCGAACACTGAAGCTTTCTTT. It translates to CASSFHRGANTEAFF. J is TRBJ1-1 and V is TRBV2; 7 nucleotides line up with TRBD1. CDR3 length equals 15 residues. Trimming at V came to 5 bases and at J to 1 base, leaving 7 bases not matched to a gene. Germline CDR1 SNHLY, CDR2 FYNNEI.

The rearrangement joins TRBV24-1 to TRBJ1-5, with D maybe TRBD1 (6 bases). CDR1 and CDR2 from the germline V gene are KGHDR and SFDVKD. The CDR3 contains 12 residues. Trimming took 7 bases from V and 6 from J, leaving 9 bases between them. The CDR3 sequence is CATSSGAQPQHF. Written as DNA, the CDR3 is TGTGCCACCAGCTCAGGGGCTCAGCCCCAGCATTTT.